A selection of T cell receptor beta chains follows, all from one sample in a study of cytomegalovirus exposure and HLA in healthy donors. Method: immunoSEQ multiplex PCR; TCRdb's copy keeps in-frame clones and lacks some. The sample consists of hundreds of thousands of clones, around 80% of them appearing once. Sequencing was done on a sample of PBMCs. The receptors come from a woman aged 35 to 49 in good health and CMV-seronegative. Each CDR3 is given with its conserved first and last residue. A D gene is named only where the DNA matches it firmly. Clone size appears in some rows only: once, few, many, or a class for an expanded clone.

v_call	j_call	clone_size	d_call	cdr3_aa	cdr3_nt
TRBV25-1	TRBJ2-7	.	.	CASSVPGPDSYEQYF	TGTGCCAGCAGTGTACCAGGGCCAGACTCCTACGAGCAGTACTTC
TRBV5-6	TRBJ1-5	.	.	CASSLLGGTNQPQHF	TGTGCCAGCAGCTTGTTAGGGGGAACTAATCAGCCCCAGCATTTT
TRBV9	TRBJ1-1	once	.	CASSRQTANTEAFF	TGTGCCAGCAGCAGACAGACAGCGAACACTGAAGCTTTCTTT
TRBV6-6	TRBJ1-1	.	TRBD1	CASRLTGGAGSFF	TGTGCCAGCAGGCTCACAGGGGGCGCTGGATCTTTCTTT
TRBV5-1	TRBJ1-1	.	.	CASSLDRNTEAFF	TGCGCCAGCAGCCTTGACAGGAACACTGAAGCTTTCTTT
TRBV2	TRBJ2-5	.	.	CASSGRGKETQYF	TGTGCCAGCAGTGGCCGGGGGAAAGAGACCCAGTACTTC
TRBV5-6	TRBJ1-6	.	.	CASSSGYNSPLHF	TGTGCCAGCAGCTCGGGATATAATTCACCCCTCCACTTT
TRBV5-6	TRBJ1-3	.	.	CASSFLAREPTGNTIYF	TGTGCCAGCAGCTTCCTTGCGAGAGAACCAACTGGAAACACCATATATTTT
TRBV7-9	TRBJ1-6	.	TRBD1	CASSLAGGISTSPLHF	TGTGCCAGCAGCTTAGCAGGGGGCATTTCGACTTCACCCCTCCACTTT
TRBV5-6	TRBJ2-1	.	TRBD1	CASSTSPGQGINEQFF	TGTGCCAGCAGCACCTCTCCGGGACAGGGAATAAATGAGCAGTTCTTC
TRBV18	TRBJ1-6	once	.	CASSPTRSSYNSPLHF	TGTGCCAGCTCACCGACGAGGAGCTCCTATAATTCACCCCTCCACTTT
TRBV19	TRBJ1-5	.	TRBD1	CASSTQTGNQPQHF	TGTGCCAGTAGTACCCAGACAGGGAATCAGCCCCAGCATTTT
TRBV5-6	TRBJ1-5	.	.	CASSLKGRDFSNQPQHF	TGTGCCAGCAGCTTGAAGGGGAGGGATTTTAGCAATCAGCCCCAGCATTTT
TRBV2	TRBJ1-1	.	TRBD1	CASSPDREAFF	TGTGCCAGCAGTCCGGACAGGGAAGCTTTCTTT
TRBV11-3	TRBJ1-1	.	.	CASSLRGNMNTEAFF	TGTGCCAGCAGCTTACGAGGGAATATGAACACTGAAGCTTTCTTT
TRBV6-1	TRBJ2-7	.	TRBD2	CAPQVALAGNYEQYF	TGTGCCCCTCAAGTGGCGCTAGCGGGTAATTACGAGCAGTACTTC